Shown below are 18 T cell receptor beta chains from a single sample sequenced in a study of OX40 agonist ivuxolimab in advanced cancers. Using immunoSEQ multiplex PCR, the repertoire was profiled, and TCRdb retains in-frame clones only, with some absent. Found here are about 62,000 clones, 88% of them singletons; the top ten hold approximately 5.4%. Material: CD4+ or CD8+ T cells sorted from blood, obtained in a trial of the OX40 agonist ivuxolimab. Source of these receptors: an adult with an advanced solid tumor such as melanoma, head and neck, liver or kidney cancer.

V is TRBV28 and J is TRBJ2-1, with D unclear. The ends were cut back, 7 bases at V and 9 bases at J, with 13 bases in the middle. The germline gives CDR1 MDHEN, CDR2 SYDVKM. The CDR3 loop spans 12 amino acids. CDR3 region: CASKVRGREQFF. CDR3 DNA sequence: TGTGCCAGCAAAGTCCGAGGCCGTGAGCAGTTCTTC.

The CDR3 loop reads CATSMFTEAFF. In nucleotides, the CDR3 is TGTGCCACCTCGATGTTTACTGAAGCTTTCTTT. The V and J genes are TRBV6-1 and TRBJ1-1, with D unresolved. Trimming cost V 10 bases and J 5 bases, with 11 bases left between them. The CDR3 has 11 residues. Germline-derived CDR1 and CDR2 are MNHNS and SASEGT.

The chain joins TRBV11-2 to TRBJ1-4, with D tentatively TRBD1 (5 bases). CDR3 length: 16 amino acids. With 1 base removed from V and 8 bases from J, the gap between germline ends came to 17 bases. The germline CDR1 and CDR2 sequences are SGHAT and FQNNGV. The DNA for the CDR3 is TGTGCCAGCAGCTTAGGTCGGGCAGGGCCCTGGGAAAAACTGTTTTTT. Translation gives CASSLGRAGPWEKLFF. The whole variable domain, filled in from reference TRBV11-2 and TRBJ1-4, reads EAGVAQSPRYKIIEKRQSVAFWCNPISGHATLYWYQQILGQGPKLLIQFQNNGVVDDSQLPKDRFSAERLKGVDSTLKIQPAKLEDSAVYLCASSLGRAGPWEKLFFGSGTQLSVL.

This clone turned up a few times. CDR3: CSVGGTANQPQHF. The CDR3 DNA reads TGCAGCGTTGGTGGGACAGCAAATCAGCCCCAGCATTTT. The chain is built from TRBV29-1 and TRBJ1-5, with 7 bases identical to TRBD1. The V segment lost 4 bases and the J segment 4 bases; nucleotides outside the gene matches: 4. Germline V CDR1 and CDR2: SQVTM, ANQGSEA. This CDR3 is 13 amino acids long.

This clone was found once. CDR3 nucleotides: TGTGCCAGTAGTATAGCCGGGGGATTCCAAGAGACCCAGTACTTC. It is translated as CASSIAGGFQETQYF. V usage is TRBV19 and J usage is TRBJ2-5; a weak D match, TRBD2 (6 bases). This CDR3 is 15 amino acids long. V shed 1 base and J shed 1 base, with 10 bases lying between them. Germline V gene data show CDR1 as LNHDA and CDR2 as SQIVND (reference sequence).

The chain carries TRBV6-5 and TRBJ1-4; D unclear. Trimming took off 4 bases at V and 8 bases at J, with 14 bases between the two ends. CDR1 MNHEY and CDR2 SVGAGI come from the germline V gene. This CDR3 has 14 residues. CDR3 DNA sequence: TGTGCCAGCAGTTTTCAGTATTCTGGAGAAAAACTGTTTTTT. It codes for CASSFQYSGEKLFF.

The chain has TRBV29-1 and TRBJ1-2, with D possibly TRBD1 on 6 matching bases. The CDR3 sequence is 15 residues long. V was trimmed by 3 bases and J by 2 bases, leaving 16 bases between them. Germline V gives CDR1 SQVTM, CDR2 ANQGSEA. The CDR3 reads CSVENGGLTNYGYTF. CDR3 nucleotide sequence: TGCAGCGTTGAGAATGGGGGCCTTACGAACTATGGCTACACCTTC.

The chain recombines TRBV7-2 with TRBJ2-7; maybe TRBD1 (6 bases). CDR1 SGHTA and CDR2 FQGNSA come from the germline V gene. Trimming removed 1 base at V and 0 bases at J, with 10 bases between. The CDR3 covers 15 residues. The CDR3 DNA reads TGTGCCAGCAGCTTAGGACAGGTCGGCTCCTACGAGCAGTACTTC. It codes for CASSLGQVGSYEQYF.

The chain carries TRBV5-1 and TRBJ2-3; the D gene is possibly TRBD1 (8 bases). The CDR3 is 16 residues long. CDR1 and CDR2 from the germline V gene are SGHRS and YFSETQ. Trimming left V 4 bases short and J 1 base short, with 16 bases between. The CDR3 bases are TGCGCCAGCAGCGTGGGAGGGACAGGCGGCACAGATACGCAGTATTTT. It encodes CASSVGGTGGTDTQYF.

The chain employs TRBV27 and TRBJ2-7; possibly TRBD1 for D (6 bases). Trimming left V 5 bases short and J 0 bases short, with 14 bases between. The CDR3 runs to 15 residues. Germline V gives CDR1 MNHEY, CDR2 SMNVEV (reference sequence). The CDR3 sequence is CASSMTGPASYEQYF. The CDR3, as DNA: TGTGCCAGCAGTATGACAGGCCCGGCCTCCTACGAGCAGTACTTC.

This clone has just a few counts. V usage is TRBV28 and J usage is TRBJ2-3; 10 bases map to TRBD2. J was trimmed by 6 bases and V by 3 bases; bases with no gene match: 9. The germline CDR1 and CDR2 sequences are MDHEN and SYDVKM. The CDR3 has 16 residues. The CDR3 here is CASSFTSGRARDTQYF. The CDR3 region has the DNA TGTGCCAGCAGTTTTACCAGCGGGAGGGCCAGGGATACGCAGTATTTT. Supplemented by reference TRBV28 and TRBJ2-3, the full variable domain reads DVKVTQSSRYLVKRTGEKVFLECVQDMDHENMFWYRQDPGLGLRLIYFSYDVKMKEKGDIPEGYSVSREKKERFSLILESASTNQTSMYLCASSFTSGRARDTQYFGPGTRLTVL.

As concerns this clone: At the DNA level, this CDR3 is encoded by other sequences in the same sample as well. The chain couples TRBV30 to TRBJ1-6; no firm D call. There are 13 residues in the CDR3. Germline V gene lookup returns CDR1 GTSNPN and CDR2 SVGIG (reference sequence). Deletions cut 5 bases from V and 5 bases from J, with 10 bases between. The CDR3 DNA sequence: TGTGCCTGGGACCGGGGAGATAATTCACCCCTCCACTTT. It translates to CAWDRGDNSPLHF.

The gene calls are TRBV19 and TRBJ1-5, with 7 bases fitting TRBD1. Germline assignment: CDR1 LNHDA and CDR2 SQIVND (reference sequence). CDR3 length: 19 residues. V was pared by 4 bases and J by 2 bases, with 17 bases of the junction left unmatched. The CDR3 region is CASSTNRGSGNTGNQPQHF. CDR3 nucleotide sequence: TGTGCCAGTAGTACGAACAGGGGATCGGGTAATACGGGCAATCAGCCCCAGCATTTT.

The CDR3 DNA follows: TGTGCCAGCAGTTTCGTCGGGGAATCGACCTCGTACTTGCAGTACTTC. Amino acids: CASSFVGESTSYLQYF. This rearrangement joins TRBV28 to TRBJ2-7; D may be TRBD2 (5 bases). The germline gives CDR1 MDHEN, CDR2 SYDVKM. The CDR3 covers 16 residues. Trimming stripped 3 bases from V and 9 bases from J, with 24 bases between.

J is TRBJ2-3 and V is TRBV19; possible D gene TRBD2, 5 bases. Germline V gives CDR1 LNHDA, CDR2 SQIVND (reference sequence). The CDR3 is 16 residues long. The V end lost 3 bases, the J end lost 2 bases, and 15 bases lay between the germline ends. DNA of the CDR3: TGTGCCAGTAGTATCGTCTCGGGGAGTTACACAGATACGCAGTATTTT. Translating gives CASSIVSGSYTDTQYF.

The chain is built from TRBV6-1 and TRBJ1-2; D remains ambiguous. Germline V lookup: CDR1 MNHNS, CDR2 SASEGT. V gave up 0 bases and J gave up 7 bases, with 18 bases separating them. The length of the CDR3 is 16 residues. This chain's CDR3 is CASSEALLGFEGGYTF. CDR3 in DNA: TGTGCCAGCAGTGAAGCCCTACTAGGGTTTGAGGGTGGCTACACCTTC.

CDR3 region: CASSLVRDTQYF. CDR3 DNA sequence: TGTGCCAGCAGCTTAGTTAGAGATACGCAGTATTTT. V usage is TRBV7-2 and J usage is TRBJ2-3; D gene uncertain. The CDR3 runs to 12 residues. Germline CDR1 SGHTA, CDR2 FQGNSA. V was clipped by 1 base and J by 5 bases, with 4 bases between them.

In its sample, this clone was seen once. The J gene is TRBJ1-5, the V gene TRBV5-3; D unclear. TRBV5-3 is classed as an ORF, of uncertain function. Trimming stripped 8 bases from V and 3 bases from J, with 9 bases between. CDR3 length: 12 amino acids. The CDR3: CASSAFNQPQHF. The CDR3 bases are TGTGCCAGCAGCGCTTTCAATCAGCCCCAGCATTTT.